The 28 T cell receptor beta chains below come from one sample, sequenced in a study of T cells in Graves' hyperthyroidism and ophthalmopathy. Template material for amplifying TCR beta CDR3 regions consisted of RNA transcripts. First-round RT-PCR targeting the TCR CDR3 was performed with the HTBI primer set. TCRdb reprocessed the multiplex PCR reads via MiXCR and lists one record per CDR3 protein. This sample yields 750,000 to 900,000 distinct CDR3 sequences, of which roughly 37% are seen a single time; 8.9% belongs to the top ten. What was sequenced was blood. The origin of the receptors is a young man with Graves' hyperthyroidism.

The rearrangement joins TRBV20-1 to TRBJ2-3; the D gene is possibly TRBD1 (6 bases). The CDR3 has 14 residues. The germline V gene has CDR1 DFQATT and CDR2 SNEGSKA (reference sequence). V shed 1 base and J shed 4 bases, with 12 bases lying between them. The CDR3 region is CSARARQGSDTQYF. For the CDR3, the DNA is TGCAGTGCTAGAGCTAGGCAGGGGTCAGATACGCAGTATTTT.

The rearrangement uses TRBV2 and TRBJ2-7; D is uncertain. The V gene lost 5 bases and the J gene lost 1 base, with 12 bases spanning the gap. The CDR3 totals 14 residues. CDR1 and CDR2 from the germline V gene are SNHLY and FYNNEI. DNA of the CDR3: TGTGCCAGCAGTTTTTCTCCTCTATCCTACGAGCAGTACTTC. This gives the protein CASSFSPLSYEQYF. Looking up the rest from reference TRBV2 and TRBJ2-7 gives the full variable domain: EPEVTQTPSHQVTQMGQEVILRCVPISNHLYFYWYRQILGQKVEFLVSFYNNEISEKSEIFDDQFSVERPDGSNFTLKIRSTKLEDSAMYFCASSFSPLSYEQYFGPGTRLTVT.

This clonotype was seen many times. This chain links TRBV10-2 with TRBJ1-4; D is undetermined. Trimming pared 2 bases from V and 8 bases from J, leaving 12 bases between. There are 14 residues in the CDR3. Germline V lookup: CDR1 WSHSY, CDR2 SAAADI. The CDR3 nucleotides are TGCGCCAGCAGTGAGGGTAGGACGAGGGAAAAACTGTTTTTT. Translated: CASSEGRTREKLFF.

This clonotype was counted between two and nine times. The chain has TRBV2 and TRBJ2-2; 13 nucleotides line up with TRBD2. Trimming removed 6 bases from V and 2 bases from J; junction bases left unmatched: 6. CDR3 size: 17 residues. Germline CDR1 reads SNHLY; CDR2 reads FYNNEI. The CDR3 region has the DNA TGTGCCAGCAGCCCGGGACTAGCGGGACTAAACACCGGGGAGCTGTTTTTT. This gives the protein CASSPGLAGLNTGELFF. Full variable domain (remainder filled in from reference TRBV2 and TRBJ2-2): EPEVTQTPSHQVTQMGQEVILRCVPISNHLYFYWYRQILGQKVEFLVSFYNNEISEKSEIFDDQFSVERPDGSNFTLKIRSTKLEDSAMYFCASSPGLAGLNTGELFFGEGSRLTVL.

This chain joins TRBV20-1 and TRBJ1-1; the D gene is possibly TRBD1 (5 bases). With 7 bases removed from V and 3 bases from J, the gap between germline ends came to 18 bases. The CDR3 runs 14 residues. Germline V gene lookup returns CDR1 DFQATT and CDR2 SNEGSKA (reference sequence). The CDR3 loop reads CSVRPGTGYTEAFF. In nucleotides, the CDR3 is TGCAGTGTTCGGCCAGGGACCGGGTACACTGAAGCTTTCTTT.

CDR3 loop: CSARAPQGHGYGYTF. The CDR3 DNA follows: TGCAGTGCTAGAGCCCCCCAAGGGCACGGCTATGGCTACACCTTC. The rearrangement joins TRBV20-1 to TRBJ1-2; no firm D call. This CDR3 has 15 amino acids. The germline gives CDR1 DFQATT, CDR2 SNEGSKA (reference sequence). V was shortened by 1 base and J by 4 bases, with 16 bases between the two germline ends.

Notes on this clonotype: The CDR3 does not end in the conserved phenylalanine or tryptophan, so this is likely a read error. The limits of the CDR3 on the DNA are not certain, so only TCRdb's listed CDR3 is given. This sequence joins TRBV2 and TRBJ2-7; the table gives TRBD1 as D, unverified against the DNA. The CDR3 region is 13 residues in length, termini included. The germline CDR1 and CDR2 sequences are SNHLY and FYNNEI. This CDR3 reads CACGGARSGEQCL.

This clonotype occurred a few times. The CDR3 DNA follows: TGTGCCAGCAGTTCGGGTGAGGCCCCACCCAACTATGGCTACACCTTC. It specifies CASSSGEAPPNYGYTF. The chain is built from TRBV12-3 or TRBV12-4 and TRBJ1-2, with no clear D. Trimming took 4 bases from V and 2 from J, leaving 17 bases between them. The CDR3 extends over 16 amino acids.

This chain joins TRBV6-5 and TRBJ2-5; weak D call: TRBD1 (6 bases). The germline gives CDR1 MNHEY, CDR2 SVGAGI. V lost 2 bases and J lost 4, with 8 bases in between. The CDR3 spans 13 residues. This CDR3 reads CASSYTGRETQYF. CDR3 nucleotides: TGTGCCAGCAGTTACACAGGGCGAGAGACCCAGTACTTC.

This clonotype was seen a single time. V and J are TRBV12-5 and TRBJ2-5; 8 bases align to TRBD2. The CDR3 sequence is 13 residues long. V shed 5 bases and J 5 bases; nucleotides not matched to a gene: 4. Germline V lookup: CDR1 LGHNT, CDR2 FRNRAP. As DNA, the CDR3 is TGTGCTAGTGGTGCGGGGGGCTCGGAGACCCAGTACTTC. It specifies CASGAGGSETQYF.

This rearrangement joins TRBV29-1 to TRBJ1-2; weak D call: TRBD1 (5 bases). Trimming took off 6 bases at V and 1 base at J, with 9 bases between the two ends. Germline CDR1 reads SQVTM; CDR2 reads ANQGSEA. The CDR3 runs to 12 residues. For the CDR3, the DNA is TGCAGCGTGGTTGGGGGTAACTATGGCTACACCTTC. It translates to CSVVGGNYGYTF.

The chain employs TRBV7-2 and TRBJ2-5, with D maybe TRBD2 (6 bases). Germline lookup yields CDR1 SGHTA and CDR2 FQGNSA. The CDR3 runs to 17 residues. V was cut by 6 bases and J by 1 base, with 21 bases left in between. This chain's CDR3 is CASSSRPEAEGQETQYF. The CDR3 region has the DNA TGTGCCAGCAGTTCCCGACCCGAAGCGGAGGGCCAAGAGACCCAGTACTTC.

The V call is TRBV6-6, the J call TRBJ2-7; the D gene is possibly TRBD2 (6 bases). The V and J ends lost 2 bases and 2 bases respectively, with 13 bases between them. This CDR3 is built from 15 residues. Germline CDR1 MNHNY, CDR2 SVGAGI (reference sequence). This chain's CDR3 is CASSYGGVSPYEQYF. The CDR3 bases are TGTGCCAGCAGTTACGGCGGGGTCTCACCCTACGAGCAGTACTTC.

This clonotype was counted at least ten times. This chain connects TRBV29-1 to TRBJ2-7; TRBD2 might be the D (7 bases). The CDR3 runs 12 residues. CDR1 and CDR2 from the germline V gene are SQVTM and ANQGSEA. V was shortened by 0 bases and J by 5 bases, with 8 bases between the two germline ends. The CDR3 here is CSVEEGGDEQYF. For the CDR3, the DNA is TGCAGCGTTGAAGAAGGGGGGGACGAGCAGTACTTC.

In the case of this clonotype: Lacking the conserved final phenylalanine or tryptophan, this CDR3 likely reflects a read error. DNA of the CDR3: TGTGCCAGCAGAAGGGGCCAAGAGACCCAGTACTCC. It is translated as CASRRGQETQYS. This chain connects TRBV6-6 to TRBJ2-5, with D maybe TRBD1 (5 bases). V lost 6 bases to trimming and J lost 1 base, with 6 bases between them. Per the germline V gene, CDR1 is MNHNY and CDR2 is SVGAGI (reference sequence). The CDR3 is 12 residues long.

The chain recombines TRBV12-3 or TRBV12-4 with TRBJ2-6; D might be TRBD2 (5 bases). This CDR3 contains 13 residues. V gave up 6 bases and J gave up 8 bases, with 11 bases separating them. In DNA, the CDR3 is TGTGCCAGCAGATCCTCCGGGACCAACGTCCTGACTTTC. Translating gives CASRSSGTNVLTF.

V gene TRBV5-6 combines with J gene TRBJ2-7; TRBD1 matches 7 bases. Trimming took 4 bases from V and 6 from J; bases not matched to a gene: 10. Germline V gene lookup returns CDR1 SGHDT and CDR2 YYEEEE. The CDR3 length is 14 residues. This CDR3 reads CASSLRDSTPEQYF. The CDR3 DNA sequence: TGTGCCAGCAGCCTCCGGGACAGTACCCCCGAGCAGTACTTC.

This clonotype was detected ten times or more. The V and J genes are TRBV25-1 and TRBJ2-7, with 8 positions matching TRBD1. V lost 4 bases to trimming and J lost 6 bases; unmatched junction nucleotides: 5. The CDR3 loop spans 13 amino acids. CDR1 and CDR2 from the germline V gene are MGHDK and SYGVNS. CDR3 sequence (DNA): TGTGCCAGCAGTGTAGGACAGGGCGTCGAGCAGTACTTC. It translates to CASSVGQGVEQYF.

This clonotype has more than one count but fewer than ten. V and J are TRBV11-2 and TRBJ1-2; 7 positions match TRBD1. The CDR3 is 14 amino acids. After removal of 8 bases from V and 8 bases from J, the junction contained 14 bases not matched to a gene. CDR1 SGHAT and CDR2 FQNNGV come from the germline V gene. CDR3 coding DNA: TGTGCCAGCGCCTCCCCCAGGGGGGTAAGAGGCTACACCTTC. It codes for CASASPRGVRGYTF. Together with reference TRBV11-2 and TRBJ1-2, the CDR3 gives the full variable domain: EAGVAQSPRYKIIEKRQSVAFWCNPISGHATLYWYQQILGQGPKLLIQFQNNGVVDDSQLPKDRFSAERLKGVDSTLKIQPAKLEDSAVYLCASASPRGVRGYTFGSGTRLTVV.

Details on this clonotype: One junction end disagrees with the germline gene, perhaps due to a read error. The CDR3 here is CASSLEVWTGGATQYF. The CDR3, as DNA: TGTGCTAGCAGCTTAGAAGTATGGACAGGGGGCGCGACCCAGTACTTC. The rearrangement links TRBV7-7 to TRBJ2-5, with 11 bases aligning to TRBD1. Germline-derived CDR1 and CDR2 are SSHAT and FNYEAQ (reference sequence). CDR3 size: 16 residues.

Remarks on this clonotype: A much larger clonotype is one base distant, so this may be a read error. As DNA, the CDR3 is TGTGCCAGCAGCTTAGGTGGGGCGGCCATCGAGCAGTACTTC. Its translation: CASSLGGAAIEQYF. V gene TRBV7-4 combines with J gene TRBJ2-7; possible D gene TRBD1, 5 bases. The CDR3 consists of 14 residues. The V gene lost 1 base and the J gene lost 6 bases, with 13 bases spanning the gap. In germline, CDR1 is SGHVT, CDR2 SQSDAQ.

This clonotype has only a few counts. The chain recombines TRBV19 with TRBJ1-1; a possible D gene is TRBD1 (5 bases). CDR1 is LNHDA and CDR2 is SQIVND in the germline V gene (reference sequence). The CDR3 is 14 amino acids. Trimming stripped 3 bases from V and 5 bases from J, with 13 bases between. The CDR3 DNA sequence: TGTGCCAGTAGTATGGGATGGGGGAGGACTGAAGCTTTCTTT. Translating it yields CASSMGWGRTEAFF.

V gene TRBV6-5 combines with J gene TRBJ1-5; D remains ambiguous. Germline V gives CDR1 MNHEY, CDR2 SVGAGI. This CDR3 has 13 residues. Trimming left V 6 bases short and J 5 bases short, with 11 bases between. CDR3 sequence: CASSWVPHQPQHF. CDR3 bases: TGTGCCAGCAGCTGGGTCCCCCATCAGCCCCAGCATTTT.

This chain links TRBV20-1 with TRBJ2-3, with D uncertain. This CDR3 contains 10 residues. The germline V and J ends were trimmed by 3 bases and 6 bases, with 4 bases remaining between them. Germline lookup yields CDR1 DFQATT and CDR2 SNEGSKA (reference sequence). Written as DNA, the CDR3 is TGCAGTGCTAGCGGGGATACGCAGTATTTT. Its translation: CSASGDTQYF.

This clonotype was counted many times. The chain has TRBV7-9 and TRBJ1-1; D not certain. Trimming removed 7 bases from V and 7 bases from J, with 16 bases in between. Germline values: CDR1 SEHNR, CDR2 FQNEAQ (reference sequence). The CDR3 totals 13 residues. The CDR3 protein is CASTHGEGFEAFF. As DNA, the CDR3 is TGTGCCAGCACCCATGGGGAGGGATTTGAAGCTTTCTTT.

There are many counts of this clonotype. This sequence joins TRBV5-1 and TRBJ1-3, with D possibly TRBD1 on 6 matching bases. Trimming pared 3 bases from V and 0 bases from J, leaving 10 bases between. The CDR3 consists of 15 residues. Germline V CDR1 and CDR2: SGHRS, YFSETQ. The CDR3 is CASSSGHSSGNTIYF. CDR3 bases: TGCGCCAGCAGCTCGGGACACAGCTCTGGAAACACCATATATTTT. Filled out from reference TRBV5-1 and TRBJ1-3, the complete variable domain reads KAGVTQTPRYLIKTRGQQVTLSCSPISGHRSVSWYQQTPGQGLQFLFEYFSETQRNKGNFPGRFSGRQFSNSRSEMNVSTLELGDSALYLCASSSGHSSGNTIYFGEGSWLTVV.

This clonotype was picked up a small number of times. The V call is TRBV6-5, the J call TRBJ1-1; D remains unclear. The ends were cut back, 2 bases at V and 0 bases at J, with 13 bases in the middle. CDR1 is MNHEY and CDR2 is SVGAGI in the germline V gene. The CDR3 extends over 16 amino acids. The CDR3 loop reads CASSYPVADVNTEAFF. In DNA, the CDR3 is TGTGCCAGCAGTTACCCCGTGGCAGATGTGAACACTGAAGCTTTCTTT.

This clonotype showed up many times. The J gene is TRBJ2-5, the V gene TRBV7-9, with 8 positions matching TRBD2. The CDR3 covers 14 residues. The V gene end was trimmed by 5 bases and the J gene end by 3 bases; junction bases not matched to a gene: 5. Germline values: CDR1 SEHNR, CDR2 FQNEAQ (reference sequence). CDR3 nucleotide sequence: TGTGCCAGCAGCCGGGTACTAGCGGAAGAGACCCAGTACTTC. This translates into CASSRVLAEETQYF. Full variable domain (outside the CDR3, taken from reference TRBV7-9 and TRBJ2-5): DTGVSQNPRHKITKRGQNVTFRCDPISEHNRLYWYRQTLGQGPEFLTYFQNEAQLEKSRLLSDRFSAERPKGSFSTLEIQRTEQGDSAMYLCASSRVLAEETQYFGPGTRLLVL.